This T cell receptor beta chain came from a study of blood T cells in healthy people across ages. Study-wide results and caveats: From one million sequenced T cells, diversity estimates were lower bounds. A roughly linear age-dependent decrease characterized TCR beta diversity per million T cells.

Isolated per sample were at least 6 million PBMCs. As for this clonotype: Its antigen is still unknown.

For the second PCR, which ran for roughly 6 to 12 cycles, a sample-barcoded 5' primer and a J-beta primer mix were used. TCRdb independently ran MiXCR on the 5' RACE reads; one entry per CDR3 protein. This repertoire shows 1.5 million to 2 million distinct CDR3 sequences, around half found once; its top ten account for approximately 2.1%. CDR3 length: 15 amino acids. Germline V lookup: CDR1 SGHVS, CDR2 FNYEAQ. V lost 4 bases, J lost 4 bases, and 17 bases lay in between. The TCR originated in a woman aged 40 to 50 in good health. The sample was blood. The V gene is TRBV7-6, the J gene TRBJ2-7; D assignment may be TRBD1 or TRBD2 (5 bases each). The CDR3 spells CASSSLEGRGYEQYF. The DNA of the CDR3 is TGTGCCAGCAGCTCGCTCGAGGGGCGCGGGTACGAGCAGTACTTC.